One sample yielded the 9 T cell receptor beta chains listed below, sequenced in a study of response to subunit inactivated influenza vaccine (dated by TCRdb to 2017 to 2018). Libraries came from RT-PCR. Sequencing relied on an Illumina HiSeq 2500. In-frame beta chains were kept once TCRdb had trimmed the public reads at Q25 with fastp and called clones with MiXCR. Rows with a matching CDR3 protein are joined into one entry that keeps the most common DNA and genes. Across this sample there are 550,000 to 650,000 distinct CDR3 sequences, with 12% seen only once. The top ten clonotypes cover about a tenth of the sample. The sequences come from PBMCs from blood, collected on the day of vaccination. These receptors were collected from a man between 45 and 60 years old who received an inactivated influenza vaccine. Donor details come from another sample of the same person, matched by shared clones.

This clonotype was observed a few times. The chain couples TRBV10-3 to TRBJ2-3; 14 positions match TRBD2. The CDR3 extends over 16 amino acids. Germline trimming cut 4 bases from V and 5 bases from J; bases unmatched to any gene: 5. Germline V gene data show CDR1 as ENHRY and CDR2 as SYGVKD. The CDR3 bases are TGTGCCATCAGTGGACTAGCGGGGGGGCCAAGAGATACGCAGTATTTT. Amino acid sequence: CAISGLAGGPRDTQYF.

This clonotype showed up many times. The chain couples TRBV11-2 to TRBJ2-7; D unclear. V lost 0 bases and J lost 6, with 9 bases in between. This CDR3 region has 13 residues. Germline V CDR1 and CDR2: SGHAT, FQNNGV. The CDR3 DNA is TGTGCCAGCAGCTTAGATGTCTTCGGCGAGCAGTACTTC. Translated: CASSLDVFGEQYF.

The sample holds many counts of this clonotype. This sequence joins TRBV15 and TRBJ2-1, with D unclear. This CDR3 is built from 14 residues. Trimming pared 0 bases from V and 4 bases from J, leaving 7 bases between. CDR1 LNHNV and CDR2 YYDKDF come from the germline V gene (reference sequence). The CDR3 nucleotides read TGTGCCACCAGCAGAGATGGGCGGTACAATGAGCAGTTCTTC. Translation gives CATSRDGRYNEQFF.

At least ten counts were recorded for this clonotype. J is TRBJ2-2 and V is TRBV6-1, with 14 nucleotides matching TRBD2. Germline V gives CDR1 MNHNS, CDR2 SASEGT. The CDR3 has 16 residues. V lost 6 bases to trimming and J lost 4 bases; unmatched junction nucleotides: 4. DNA for the CDR3: TGTGCCAGCAGGGGACTAGCGGGAGTTATCACCGGGGAGCTGTTTTTT. It codes for CASRGLAGVITGELFF.

This clonotype was detected ten times or more. This chain joins TRBV18 and TRBJ2-1; possible D gene TRBD2, 6 bases. The CDR3 is 12 amino acids. The V gene's germline CDR1 is KGHSH and CDR2 LQKENI. With 4 bases removed from V and 6 bases from J, the gap between germline ends came to 7 bases. CDR3 residues: CASSRDFNEQFF. The CDR3 DNA is TGTGCCAGCTCACGGGACTTCAATGAGCAGTTCTTC.

The chain combines TRBV4-3 with TRBJ1-2; 7 bases line up with TRBD1. With V trimmed by 6 bases and J by 0 bases, 16 bases remained unmatched. Per the germline V gene, CDR1 is LGHNA and CDR2 is YSLEER. The CDR3 extends over 18 amino acids. Written as DNA, the CDR3 is TGCGCCAGCAGTCCCGATATTAGCCTCGGACAGGCTAACTATGGCTACACCTTC. This translates into CASSPDISLGQANYGYTF.

The chain joins TRBV4-3 to TRBJ2-7; 9 positions agree with TRBD2. CDR1 and CDR2 (germline): LGHNA, YSLEER. The V and J ends lost 3 bases and 4 bases, in that order; junction bases with no gene match: 4. The CDR3 has 14 amino acids. The CDR3 coding sequence is TGCGCCAGCAGCCAGTTTAGCGGGAGTTACGAGCAGTACTTC. This codes for CASSQFSGSYEQYF.

This clonotype occurred a few times. This chain uses TRBV11-2 with TRBJ2-2, with D possibly matching TRBD2 (6 bases). The length of the CDR3 is 15 residues. CDR1 and CDR2 from the germline V gene are SGHAT and FQNNGV. V dropped 5 bases and J dropped 2 bases, with 12 bases sitting between them. CDR3 nucleotide sequence: TGTGCCAGCAGCATCCGACTAGATAACACCGGGGAGCTGTTTTTT. It specifies CASSIRLDNTGELFF.

The chain employs TRBV5-6 and TRBJ1-2, with a tentative D call TRBD1 (6 bases). This CDR3 is 14 amino acids long. Trimming removed 4 bases at V and 4 bases at J, with 14 bases between. Germline-derived CDR1 and CDR2 are SGHDT and YYEEEE. The CDR3 sequence: CASSPQGPSYGYTF. DNA for the CDR3: TGTGCCAGCAGCCCACAGGGTCCTAGCTATGGCTACACCTTC.